Included here is one T cell receptor beta chain sequence, with context. The antigen is not known. Patients chosen for sequencing had CD8+CD57+ cells that had expanded, as shown by flow cytometry. Germline V lookup: CDR1 ENHRY, CDR2 SYGVKD. V lost 10 bases and J 0 bases, leaving 10 bases between the germline ends. CDR3 size: 14 residues. The sample belongs to a study of CD8+CD57+ T cells in acquired aplastic anemia. General study points: Controls and patients did not differ significantly in CD8+ Simpson's diversity.

CDR3 and TCR beta VDJ profiling relied on a genomic DNA template. TCRdb processed the reads anew with MiXCR; each CDR3 protein has one entry. The data show about 200,000 distinct CDR3 sequences, 60% to 80% seen once. The TCR sequence derives from a human donor with aplastic anemia. V and J are TRBV10-3 and TRBJ2-6; D is unclear. Sequenced material: sorted CD4+, CD8+, or CD8+CD57+ T cells (not recorded which) from PBMCs. CDR3 amino acids: CATRLDSGANVLTF. The DNA for the CDR3 is TGTGCCACGAGACTCGACTCTGGGGCCAACGTCCTGACTTTC.